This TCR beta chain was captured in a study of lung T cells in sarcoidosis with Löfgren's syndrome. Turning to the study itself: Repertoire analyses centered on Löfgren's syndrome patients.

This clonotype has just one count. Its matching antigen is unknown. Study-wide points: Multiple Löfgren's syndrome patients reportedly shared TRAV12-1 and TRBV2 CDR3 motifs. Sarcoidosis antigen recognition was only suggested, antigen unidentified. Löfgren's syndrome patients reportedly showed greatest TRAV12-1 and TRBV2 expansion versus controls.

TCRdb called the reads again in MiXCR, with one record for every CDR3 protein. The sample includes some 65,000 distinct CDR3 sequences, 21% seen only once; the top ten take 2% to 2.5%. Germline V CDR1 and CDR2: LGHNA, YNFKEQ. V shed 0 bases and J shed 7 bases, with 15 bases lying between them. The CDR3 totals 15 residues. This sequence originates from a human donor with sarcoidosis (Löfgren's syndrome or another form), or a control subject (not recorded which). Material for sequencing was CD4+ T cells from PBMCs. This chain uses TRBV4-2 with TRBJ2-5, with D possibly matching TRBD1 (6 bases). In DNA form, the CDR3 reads TGTGCCAGCAGCCAAGACAGGGGAGCATATGGGACCCAGTACTTC. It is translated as CASSQDRGAYGTQYF.